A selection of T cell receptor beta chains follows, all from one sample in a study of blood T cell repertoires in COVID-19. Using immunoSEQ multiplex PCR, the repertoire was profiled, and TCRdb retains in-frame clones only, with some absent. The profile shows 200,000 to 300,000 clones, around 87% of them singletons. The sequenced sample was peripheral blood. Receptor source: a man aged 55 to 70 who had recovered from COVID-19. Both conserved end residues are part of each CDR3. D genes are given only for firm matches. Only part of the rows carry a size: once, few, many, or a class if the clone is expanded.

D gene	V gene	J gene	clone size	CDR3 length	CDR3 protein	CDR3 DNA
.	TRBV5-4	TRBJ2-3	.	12	CASSLQTDTQYF	TGTGCCAGCAGCTTGCAGACAGATACGCAGTATTTT
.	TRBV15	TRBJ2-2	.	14	CATATTGRTGELFF	TGTGCCACCGCCACGACAGGACGCACCGGGGAGCTGTTTTTT
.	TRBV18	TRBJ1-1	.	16	CASSPRIAGAYTEAFF	TGTGCCAGCTCACCACGTATCGCAGGGGCGTACACTGAAGCTTTCTTT
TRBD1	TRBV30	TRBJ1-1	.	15	CAWSLPGRGPVEAFF	TGTGCCTGGAGTCTCCCGGGCAGGGGGCCGGTAGAAGCTTTCTTT
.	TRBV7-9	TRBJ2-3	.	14	CASSLVAERDTQYF	TGTGCCAGCAGCCTTGTAGCGGAACGAGATACGCAGTATTTT
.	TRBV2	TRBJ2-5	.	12	CASSQQGETQYF	TGTGCCAGCAGTCAACAGGGAGAGACCCAGTACTTC
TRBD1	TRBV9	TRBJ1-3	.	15	CASSLGQPSGNTIYF	TGTGCCAGCAGCTTGGGACAGCCCTCTGGAAACACCATATATTTT
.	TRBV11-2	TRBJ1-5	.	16	CASSLSFQGLDQPQHF	TGTGCCAGCAGCTTATCGTTTCAGGGGCTTGATCAGCCCCAGCATTTT
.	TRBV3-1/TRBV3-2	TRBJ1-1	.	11	CASRGNTEAFF	TGTGCCAGCAGGGGCAACACTGAAGCTTTCTTT
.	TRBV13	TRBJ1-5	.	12	CASSSGEGPQHF	TGTGCCAGCAGCTCCGGAGAAGGGCCCCAGCATTTT
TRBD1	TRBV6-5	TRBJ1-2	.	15	CASSYVGQENYGYTF	TGTGCCAGCAGTTACGTGGGACAGGAGAACTATGGCTACACCTTC
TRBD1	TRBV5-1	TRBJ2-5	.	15	CASSGGQGVQETQYF	TGCGCCAGCAGCGGGGGACAGGGGGTCCAAGAGACCCAGTACTTC
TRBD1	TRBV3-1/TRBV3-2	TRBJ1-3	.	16	CASSERTGGSGNTIYF	TGTGCCAGCAGCGAAAGGACAGGGGGGTCTGGAAACACCATATATTTT
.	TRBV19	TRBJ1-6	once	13	CASSITGRSPLHF	TGTGCCAGTAGTATAACGGGGAGATCACCCCTCCACTTT
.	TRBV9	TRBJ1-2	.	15	CASSVQAGGFYGYTF	TGTGCCAGCAGCGTACAGGCGGGGGGCTTCTATGGCTACACCTTC
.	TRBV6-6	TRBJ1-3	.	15	CASSAPRLSGNTIYF	TGTGCCAGCAGTGCCCCCAGACTCTCTGGAAACACCATATATTTT
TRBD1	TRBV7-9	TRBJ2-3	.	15	CASSFGDRDTDTQYF	TGTGCCAGCAGCTTTGGGGACAGGGACACAGATACGCAGTATTTT
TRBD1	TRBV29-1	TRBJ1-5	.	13	CSAGQGAGQPQHF	TGCAGCGCCGGACAGGGGGCCGGTCAGCCCCAGCATTTT
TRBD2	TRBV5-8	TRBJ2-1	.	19	CASSGGTSGGTLSYNEQFF	TGTGCCAGCAGCGGAGGGACTAGCGGGGGGACCCTCTCCTACAATGAGCAGTTCTTC
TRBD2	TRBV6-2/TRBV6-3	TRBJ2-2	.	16	CASSYNGRGAAGELFF	TGTGCCAGCAGTTACAACGGGCGGGGGGCCGCCGGGGAGCTGTTTTTT
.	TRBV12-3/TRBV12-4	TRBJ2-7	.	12	CATWNRVGRQYF	TGTGCCACATGGAACAGGGTTGGTCGGCAGTACTTC
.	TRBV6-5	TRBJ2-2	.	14	CASSRAGTRGELFF	TGTGCCAGCAGTAGGGCGGGGACGCGCGGGGAGCTGTTTTTT
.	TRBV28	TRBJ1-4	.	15	CASSFFVGTIEKLFF	TGTGCCAGCAGTTTTTTCGTAGGGACTATTGAAAAACTGTTTTTT
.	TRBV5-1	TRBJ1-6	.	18	CASSQIETGPGRNSPLHF	TGCGCCAGCAGCCAGATTGAGACCGGTCCTGGGCGTAATTCACCCCTCCACTTT